This T cell receptor beta chain derives from a study of T cell repertoires in cytomegalovirus infection. Across the study: Public TCR beta signatures marked donors with CMV infection and the matching HLA. Overall study results and limits: What dominated the ex vivo response were HLA-C-restricted CMV-specific TCR beta clonotypes.

This clonotype appeared many times. Antigen: not known. Via MiXCR, TCRdb re-called the reads, giving one row per CDR3 protein. The sample records approximately 730,000 distinct CDR3 sequences, roughly 29% being singletons. V was clipped by 1 base and J by 0 bases, with 4 bases between them. CDR3 length: 15 residues. Germline V lookup: CDR1 SGHVS, CDR2 FNYEAQ. The sequences come from cultured CD8+ T cells from PBMCs, collected from culture after CMV antigen stimulation. The source of this sequence is a human donor in good health (CMV status not recorded). Some clones in this sample may be carry-over from other donors' samples. This sequence joins TRBV7-6 and TRBJ1-6; D ambiguous. The CDR3 bases are TGTGCCAGCAGCTTAGATCGCTCCTATAATTCACCCCTCCACTTT. Its protein product is CASSLDRSYNSPLHF.